These T cell receptor beta chains were read from a single sample in a study of vaccination effects on CD4 cells after COVID-19. Data came from immunoSEQ multiplex PCR; TCRdb stores just in-frame clones and leaves some out. The table includes about 15,000 clones, more than 60% detected once. Their recognized antigens are unknown. Source: CD4+ T cells from PBMCs cultured with HCoV-NL63 spike peptides, taken after COVID-19 vaccination. The source is a human donor who received a COVID-19 vaccine. Both conserved end residues are part of each CDR3. D genes are given only for firm matches. Where a row states a size, it is once, few, many or the class of an expanded clone; other rows omit it.

size,V,D,J,DNA,CDR3
-,TRBV28,TRBD1,TRBJ1-6,TGTGCCAGCAGGTTGGGACAGACCTATAATTCACCCCTCCACTTT,CASRLGQTYNSPLHF
-,TRBV2,-,TRBJ1-2,TGTGCCAGCAGTGTAGAAAGGCAGGGCGGTGGCTACACCTTC,CASSVERQGGGYTF
-,TRBV7-2,-,TRBJ2-1,TGTGCCAGCAGCTTAGCGGGGGGTTACAATGAGCAGTTCTTC,CASSLAGGYNEQFF
-,TRBV27,-,TRBJ1-2,TGTGCCAGCAGTTTCCGAGCAGGGGCGGGCTACACCTTC,CASSFRAGAGYTF
-,TRBV4-1,-,TRBJ2-5,TGCGCCAGCAGCCGACGATACCGGGACCGGGCGTGGGAGACCCAGTACTTC,CASSRRYRDRAWETQYF
-,TRBV5-6,-,TRBJ2-2,TGTGCCAGCAGCCAGGGACGAAGGTACGGGGAGCTGTTTTTT,CASSQGRRYGELFF
-,TRBV28,TRBD1,TRBJ1-1,TGTGCCAGCAGTCTTGCCTCGGACAGGGGGCCTGAAGCTTTCTTT,CASSLASDRGPEAFF
-,TRBV28,-,TRBJ2-5,TGTGCCAGCAGTTTACCTAGACAGAGGGAGGAGACCCAGTACTTC,CASSLPRQREETQYF
-,TRBV20-1,TRBD1,TRBJ2-1,TGCAGTGCTAGCAGGGGGAATGAGCAGTTCTTC,CSASRGNEQFF
few,TRBV5-5,TRBD1,TRBJ1-3,TGTGCCAGCAGCCCCTTTGACAGGGGGCCTGGAAACACCATATATTTT,CASSPFDRGPGNTIYF
few,TRBV7-9,TRBD1,TRBJ1-4,TGTGCCAGCAGTCTTCCGACAGGGGCTAATGAAAAACTGTTTTTT,CASSLPTGANEKLFF
-,TRBV9,TRBD1,TRBJ1-2,TGTGCCAGCAGCGTAGTCACAGGGGGGAACTATGGCTACACCTTC,CASSVVTGGNYGYTF